This T cell receptor (beta chain) was obtained from a study of cytomegalovirus exposure and HLA in healthy donors. Trimming stripped 4 bases from V and 5 bases from J, with 17 bases between. The length of the CDR3 is 14 residues. CDR1 is GTSNPN, CDR2 SVGIG, per germline (reference sequence). PCR primers comprised 60 Vbeta and 13 Jbeta primers. Repertoires were generated with immunoSEQ multiplex PCR, while TCRdb's copy carries only in-frame clones and drops some. The sample includes roughly 66,000 clones, roughly 68% of them seen just once. The source is a woman aged 50 to 65 in good health and CMV-seronegative. J is TRBJ1-1 and V is TRBV30; D not certain. Sequences were obtained from PBMCs. CDR3 DNA: TGTGCCTGGACCAATGGGAGGGTGAGGACTGAAGCTTTCTTT. Its translation: CAWTNGRVRTEAFF. Full variable domain (rest looked up from reference TRBV30 and TRBJ1-1): SQTIHQWPATLVQPVGSPLSLECTVEGTSNPNLYWYRQAAGRGLQLLFYSVGIGQISSEVPQNLSASRPQDRQFILSSKKLLLSDSGFYLCAWTNGRVRTEAFFGQGTRLTVV.